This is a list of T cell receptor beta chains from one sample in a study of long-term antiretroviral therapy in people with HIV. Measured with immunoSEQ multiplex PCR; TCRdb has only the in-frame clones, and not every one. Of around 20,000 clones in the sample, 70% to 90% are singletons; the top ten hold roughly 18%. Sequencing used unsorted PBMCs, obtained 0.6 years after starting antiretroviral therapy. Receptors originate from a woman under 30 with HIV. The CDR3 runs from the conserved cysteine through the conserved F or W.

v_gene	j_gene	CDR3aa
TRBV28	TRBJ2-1	CASSSPSLAGVEQFF
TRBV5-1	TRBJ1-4	CASSLTANEKLFF
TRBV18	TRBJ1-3	CASSPPGQGANTIYF
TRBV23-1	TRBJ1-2	CASSFLDTKGYTF
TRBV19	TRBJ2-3	CASSIDSGDTQYF
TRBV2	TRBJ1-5	CASSEGDRSYQPQHF
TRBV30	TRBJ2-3	CAWSSGGSGGDTQYF
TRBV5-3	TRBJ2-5	CARSARTGIGRETQYF
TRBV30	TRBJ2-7	CAWSGVGRGAEQYF
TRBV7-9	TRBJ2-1	CASRDGWDNEQFF
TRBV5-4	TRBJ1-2	CASSLDRGGYTF
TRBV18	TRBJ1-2	CASSPQSGEGNYGYTF
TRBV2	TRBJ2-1	CASTGVAGGFEQFF
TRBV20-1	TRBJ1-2	CSVQDYGYTF
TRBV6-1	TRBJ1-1	CATHLTANTEAFF
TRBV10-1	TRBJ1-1	CASSEMAGGRTEAFF
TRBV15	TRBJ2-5	CATSRETGGGETQYF
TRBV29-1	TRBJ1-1	CSATRQGGTEAFF
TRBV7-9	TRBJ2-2	CASSRQEAGELFF
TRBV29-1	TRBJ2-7	CSVQGLRGYEQYF
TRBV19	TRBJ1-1	CASRLGEMNTEAFF
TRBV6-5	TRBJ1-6	CASWETGGNNSPLHF
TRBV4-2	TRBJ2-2	CASSHADRDTGELFF
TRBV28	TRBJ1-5	CASSLGQGGQPQHF
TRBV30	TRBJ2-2	CAWSTSGGTGELFF
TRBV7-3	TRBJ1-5	CASSPGGVGNQPQHF
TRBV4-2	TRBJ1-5	CASSQEGEAGGAQHF
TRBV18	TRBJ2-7	CASSLSGRRGEQYF
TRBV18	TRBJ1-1	CASSPPKGDTEAFF
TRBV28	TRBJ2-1	CASSLGAGASYNEQFF
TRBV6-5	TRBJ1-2	CASSGTGGFGYTF
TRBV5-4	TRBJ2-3	CASSLTRGNTQYF
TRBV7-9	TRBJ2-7	CASSPRDGYEQYF
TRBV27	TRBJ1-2	CATLESVAGYTF
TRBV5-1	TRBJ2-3	CASSGRTGGLDTQYF
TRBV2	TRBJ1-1	CASSEAFRGTTEAFF
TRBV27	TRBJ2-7	CASSPFHRREQYF
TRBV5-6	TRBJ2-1	CASSLGGGAREQFF
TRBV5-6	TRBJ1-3	CASSLRTEVSGNTIYF
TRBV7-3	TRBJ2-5	CASSFFQGAKTQYF
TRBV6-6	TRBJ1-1	CASRTPGGNTEAFF
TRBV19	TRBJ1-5	CASSMAGGTRNQPQHF
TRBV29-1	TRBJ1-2	CSVDIQAGYGYTF
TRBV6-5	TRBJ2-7	CASSYSPGQGYEQYF
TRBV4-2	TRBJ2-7	CASSLRGQGFYEQYF
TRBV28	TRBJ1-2	CASSTGEGRAGAYGYTF
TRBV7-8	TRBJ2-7	CASSPWTSGRSSSHEQYF
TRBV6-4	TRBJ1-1	CASSLREGTEAFF
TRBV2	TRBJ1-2	CASTKKDRVDGYTF